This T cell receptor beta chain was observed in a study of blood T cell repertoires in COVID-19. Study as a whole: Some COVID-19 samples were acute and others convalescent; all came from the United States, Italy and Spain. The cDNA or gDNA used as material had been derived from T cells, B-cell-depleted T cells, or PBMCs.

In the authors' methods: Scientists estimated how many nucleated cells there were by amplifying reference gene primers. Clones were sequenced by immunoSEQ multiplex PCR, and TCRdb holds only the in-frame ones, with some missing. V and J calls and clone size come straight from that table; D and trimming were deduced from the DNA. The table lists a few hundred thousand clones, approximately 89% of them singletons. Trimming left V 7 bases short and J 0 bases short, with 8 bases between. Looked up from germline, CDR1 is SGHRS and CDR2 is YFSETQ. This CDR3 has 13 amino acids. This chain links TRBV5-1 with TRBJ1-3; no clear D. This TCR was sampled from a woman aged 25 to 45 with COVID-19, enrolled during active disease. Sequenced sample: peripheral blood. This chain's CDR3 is CASQALSGNTIYF. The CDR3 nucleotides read TGCGCCAGCCAGGCTCTCTCTGGAAACACCATATATTTT.